The 22 T cell receptor beta chains listed next were all sequenced from one sample in a study of T-cell memory formation after mild COVID-19. TCRdb re-called the 5' RACE reads through MiXCR, storing one row per CDR3 protein. The sample has 110,000 to 150,000 distinct CDR3 sequences; under 30% are singletons. The source material was PBMCs or a T cell subset sorted from them (not recorded which). The origin of the receptors is an adult woman who had mild COVID-19 (a few samples of this study predate the infection). Cell type and time point are not known.

CDR3 amino acids: CASRTGSYGYTF. CDR3 in DNA: TGTGCCAGCAGGACAGGGTCCTATGGCTACACCTTC. The chain uses TRBV12-3 or TRBV12-4 and TRBJ1-2, with 7 bases fitting TRBD1. This CDR3 has 12 amino acids. The J segment lost 4 bases and the V segment lost 6 bases, leaving 2 bases of the junction unmatched.

This chain connects TRBV7-9 to TRBJ2-1; 7 bases are shared with TRBD2. This CDR3 comprises 18 residues. With 5 bases clipped from V and 0 bases from J, the junction kept 13 bases outside the gene matches. CDR1 and CDR2 from the germline V gene are SEHNR and FQNEAQ (reference sequence). As DNA, the CDR3 is TGTGCCAGCAGCGTTCCAGGGACTACTTCGATCTCCTACAATGAGCAGTTCTTC. Translating it yields CASSVPGTTSISYNEQFF.

The J gene is TRBJ1-3, the V gene TRBV11-2, with D uncertain. The V end was cut by 1 base, the J end by 15 bases, with 19 bases between. This CDR3 contains 14 residues. Germline V gene lookup returns CDR1 SGHAT and CDR2 FQNNGV. As DNA, the CDR3 is TGTGCCAGCAGCTTAGGAGTTGGAACGACTCGCCCATATTTT. It encodes CASSLGVGTTRPYF.

This clonotype was seen a handful of times. The rearrangement links TRBV6-4 to TRBJ1-1; the match to TRBD1 covers 7 bases. The CDR3 is 14 amino acids. J lost 1 base, V lost 9 bases, and 8 bases had no gene match. The germline V gene has CDR1 MRHNA and CDR2 SNTAGT. CDR3 bases: TGTGCCAGGTTATTGGGACAGCGGAACACTGAAGCTTTCTTT. Encoded protein: CARLLGQRNTEAFF.

The chain recombines TRBV7-9 with TRBJ1-1, with TRBD1 identical over 7 bases. The CDR3 length is 15 residues. Trimming took 2 bases from V and 4 from J; bases not matched to a gene: 7. Germline V gives CDR1 SEHNR, CDR2 FQNEAQ (reference sequence). The CDR3, as DNA: TGTGCCAGCAGCTTACTGGACAGGCCGGGCACTGAAGCTTTCTTT. The encoded protein is CASSLLDRPGTEAFF.

This clonotype was counted between two and nine times. The rearrangement joins TRBV2 to TRBJ2-7, with 10 nucleotides matching TRBD2. Germline CDR1 and CDR2: SNHLY and FYNNEI. This CDR3 has 14 residues. With 4 bases clipped from V and 4 bases from J, the junction kept 4 bases outside the gene matches. The CDR3 DNA reads as TGTGCCAGCAGTGGAGGACTAGCGGCTTACGAGCAGTACTTC. It encodes CASSGGLAAYEQYF.

Only a few counts were recorded for this clonotype. This sequence joins TRBV5-1 and TRBJ1-6, with D unclear. Germline assignment: CDR1 SGHRS and CDR2 YFSETQ. The CDR3 contains 15 residues. Between the trimmed V and J ends, which lost 3 bases and 10 bases, there was a span of 17 bases. CDR3 sequence (DNA): TGCGCCAGCAGCTCCGGACTTATTGAGGACTCACCCCTCCACTTT. It encodes CASSSGLIEDSPLHF.

This clonotype has just a few counts. The chain joins TRBV14 to TRBJ2-7; 7 nucleotides align to TRBD1. Per germline, CDR1 SGHDN and CDR2 FVKESK. The CDR3 length is 15 residues. V was pared by 3 bases and J by 0 bases, with 5 bases of the junction left unmatched. The CDR3 DNA follows: TGTGCCAGCAGCCACTCGGGACAGAGCTCCTACGAGCAGTACTTC. It encodes CASSHSGQSSYEQYF.

The chain carries TRBV7-6 and TRBJ1-1; a possible D gene is TRBD1 (5 bases). The CDR3 runs to 13 residues. CDR1 is SGHVS and CDR2 is FNYEAQ in the germline V gene. The V and J ends lost 2 bases and 7 bases respectively, with 11 bases between them. The CDR3 nucleotides are TGTGCCAGCAGCTTACACGACAGCATTGAAGCTTTCTTT. This encodes CASSLHDSIEAFF.

This clonotype was detected only a few times. The chain has TRBV5-1 and TRBJ2-7, with TRBD2 identical over 12 bases. V lost 0 bases and J lost 5; bases outside the gene matches: 9. The CDR3 contains 17 residues. Germline loops: CDR1 SGHRS, CDR2 YFSETQ. CDR3 bases: TGCGCCAGCAGCTTGGGGCTAGCGGGGGGGCCATCGGACGAGCAGTACTTC. This codes for CASSLGLAGGPSDEQYF.

This clonotype occurred a few times. The chain joins TRBV9 to TRBJ2-3, with 8 positions matching TRBD2. Trimming removed 0 bases from V and 6 bases from J; junction bases left unmatched: 3. Germline V gives CDR1 SGDLS, CDR2 YYNGEE. There are 14 residues in the CDR3. For the CDR3, the DNA is TGTGCCAGCAGCGTAGTGAGCGGGAGTGATACGCAGTATTTT. Protein product: CASSVVSGSDTQYF.

This chain joins TRBV9 and TRBJ1-4; 7 bases line up with TRBD1. Germline values: CDR1 SGDLS, CDR2 YYNGEE. Germline trimming cut 4 bases from V and 3 bases from J; bases unmatched to any gene: 6. The CDR3 runs to 15 residues. The CDR3 loop reads CASSPRDSSNEKLFF. CDR3 nucleotides: TGTGCCAGCAGCCCCCGGGACAGCTCTAATGAAAAACTGTTTTTT.

This clonotype has just a few counts. The chain joins TRBV24-1 to TRBJ2-1, with D possibly TRBD2 on 5 matching bases. The CDR3 has 14 residues. Germline V gene sequence: CDR1 KGHDR, CDR2 SFDVKD. V lost 9 bases and J lost 6, with 17 bases in between. The CDR3 region is CATGPASSGNEQFF. The CDR3 coding sequence is TGTGCCACCGGGCCGGCTAGCAGTGGCAATGAGCAGTTCTTC.

There are many counts of this clonotype. The rearrangement joins TRBV29-1 to TRBJ2-7; 7 nucleotides align to TRBD2. The CDR3 covers 15 residues. The trim removed 2 bases at V and 2 bases at J, leaving 9 bases unmatched. Per the germline V gene, CDR1 is SQVTM and CDR2 is ANQGSEA. The DNA for the CDR3 is TGCAGCGTTGAAACCACAACTAGCGCGACCTACGAGCAGTACTTC. Its translation is CSVETTTSATYEQYF.

V gene TRBV27 combines with J gene TRBJ1-5; 7 bases match TRBD1. V trimming: 0 bases; J trimming: 9 bases; junction bases outside the gene matches: 5. This CDR3 contains 14 residues. CDR1 and CDR2 from the germline V gene are MNHEY and SMNVEV (reference sequence). The CDR3 nucleotides read TGTGCCAGCAGTTTATCGTCAGGGGGAGGGCCCCAGCATTTT. It specifies CASSLSSGGGPQHF.

This clonotype appeared a few times. The V gene is TRBV4-1, the J gene TRBJ2-1, with D unresolved. Germline CDR1 MGHRA, CDR2 YSYEKL. This CDR3 has 12 residues. Trimming took off 1 base at V and 12 bases at J, with 10 bases between the two ends. The CDR3 coding sequence is TGCGCCAGCAGCCAAGGTCTCCCTGGGCAGTTCTTC. This sequence encodes CASSQGLPGQFF.

This clonotype was seen more than once but under ten times. The V gene is TRBV9, the J gene TRBJ2-3; perhaps D is TRBD1 or TRBD2 (5 bases each). The V and J ends lost 3 bases and 5 bases respectively, with 19 bases between them. The CDR3 length is 16 residues. Germline V gene sequence: CDR1 SGDLS, CDR2 YYNGEE. This CDR3 reads CASSGPGSGTRDTQYF. The CDR3 DNA follows: TGTGCCAGCAGCGGTCCAGGGAGCGGTACTAGAGATACGCAGTATTTT.

The V and J genes are TRBV14 and TRBJ2-1; 8 positions match TRBD2. The ends lost 0 bases at V and 2 bases at J; junction bases unmatched: 6. The CDR3 extends over 17 amino acids. CDR1 and CDR2 (germline): SGHDN, FVKESK. The CDR3, as DNA: TGTGCCAGCAGCCAAGATGCGGGAGGACCTACCTACAATGAGCAGTTCTTC. This encodes CASSQDAGGPTYNEQFF. The full variable domain, in which reference TRBV14 and TRBJ2-1 provide the parts outside the CDR3, is EAGVTQFPSHSVIEKGQTVTLRCDPISGHDNLYWYRRVMGKEIKFLLHFVKESKQDESGMPNNRFLAERTGGTYSTLKVQPAELEDSGVYFCASSQDAGGPTYNEQFFGPGTRLTVL.

The CDR3 here is CASSQDHGGNEQFF. The CDR3 nucleotides read TGTGCCAGCAGCCAAGATCATGGGGGGAATGAGCAGTTCTTC. V usage is TRBV3-1 and J usage is TRBJ2-1, with D maybe TRBD2 (6 bases). The CDR3 spans 14 residues. Germline CDR1 LGHDT, CDR2 YNNKEL (reference sequence). With 0 bases removed from V and 7 bases from J, the gap between germline ends came to 10 bases.

The chain carries TRBV5-6 and TRBJ2-3; 11 bases match TRBD2. V was pared by 0 bases and J by 5 bases, with 5 bases of the junction left unmatched. The germline CDR1 and CDR2 sequences are SGHDT and YYEEEE. The CDR3 length is 16 residues. CDR3 protein: CASSLDSGRALDTQYF. The CDR3 nucleotides read TGTGCCAGCAGCTTGGATAGCGGGAGGGCCCTAGATACGCAGTATTTT.

The rearrangement joins TRBV3-1 to TRBJ1-1, with 8 bases fitting TRBD1. With V trimmed by 2 bases and J by 5 bases, 4 bases remained unmatched. Germline V gene sequence: CDR1 LGHDT, CDR2 YNNKEL (reference sequence). The CDR3 sequence is 14 residues long. Written as DNA, the CDR3 is TGTGCCAGCAGCCAAACCGACAGGGGTACTGAAGCTTTCTTT. It is translated as CASSQTDRGTEAFF.

The chain couples TRBV20-1 to TRBJ2-7; D may be TRBD2 (5 bases). V lost 7 bases to trimming and J lost 0 bases, with 13 bases between them. In germline, CDR1 is DFQATT, CDR2 SNEGSKA (reference sequence). The CDR3 is 13 amino acids. CDR3: CSVIPRDSYEQYF. DNA of the CDR3: TGCAGTGTAATTCCTCGGGACTCCTACGAGCAGTACTTC.